This T cell receptor (beta chain) derives from a study of cytomegalovirus exposure and HLA in healthy donors. The PCR contained 60 Vbeta and 13 Jbeta primers. Measured with immunoSEQ multiplex PCR; TCRdb has only the in-frame clones, and not every one. The sample records about 160,000 clones, over 70% being singletons. The germline CDR1 and CDR2 sequences are MGHDK and SYGVNS. The CDR3 consists of 16 residues. The J segment lost 4 bases and the V segment lost 2 bases, leaving 10 bases of the junction unmatched. Sequencing input: PBMCs. This receptor was identified in a woman aged 45 to 65 in good health and CMV-seropositive. The chain recombines TRBV25-1 with TRBJ1-2; 7 positions match TRBD1. The CDR3 bases are TGTGCCAGCAGTGAAACGACAGGGAGGACCCGCTATGGCTACACCTTC. Protein: CASSETTGRTRYGYTF.